These 2 T cell receptor beta chains were sequenced from one sample in a study of blood T cell repertoires in COVID-19. Only in-frame clones appear in the TCRdb table, and some are missing; sequencing was by immunoSEQ multiplex PCR. This table holds 13,000 to 15,000 clones, about 83% found once. The sample consisted of peripheral blood. Receptor source: a man over 45 with active COVID-19.

The rearrangement joins TRBV3-1 (or the pseudogene TRBV3-2) to TRBJ2-7; weak D call: TRBD2 (6 bases). V lost 4 bases and J 2 bases, leaving 12 bases between the germline ends. The CDR3 is 14 amino acids. The germline V gene has CDR1 LGHDT and CDR2 YNNKEL (reference sequence). The CDR3 DNA is TGTGCCAGCAGCCCGGGACTTGCCCCCTACGAGCAGTACTTC. Its protein is CASSPGLAPYEQYF.

This chain links TRBV7-9 with TRBJ2-3; TRBD1 matches 10 bases. This CDR3 region has 16 residues. The germline CDR1 and CDR2 sequences are SEHNR and FQNEAQ (reference sequence). V dropped 5 bases and J dropped 2; count of bases not matched to a gene: 7. CDR3 protein: CASSPRDRGPTDTQYF. The CDR3 nucleotides read TGTGCCAGCAGCCCCCGGGACAGGGGCCCCACAGATACGCAGTATTTT.